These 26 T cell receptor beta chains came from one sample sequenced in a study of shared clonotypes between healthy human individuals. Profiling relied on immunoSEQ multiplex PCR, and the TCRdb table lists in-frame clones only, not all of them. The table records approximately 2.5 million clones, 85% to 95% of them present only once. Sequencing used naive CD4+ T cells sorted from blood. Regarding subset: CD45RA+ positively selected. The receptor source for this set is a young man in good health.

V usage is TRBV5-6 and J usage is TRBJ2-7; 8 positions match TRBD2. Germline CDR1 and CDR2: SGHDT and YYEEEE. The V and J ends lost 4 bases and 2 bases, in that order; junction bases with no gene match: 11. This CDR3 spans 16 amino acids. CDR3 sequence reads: CASSGSGTSSTYEQYF. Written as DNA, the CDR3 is TGTGCCAGCAGCGGTAGCGGGACTTCCTCGACCTACGAGCAGTACTTC. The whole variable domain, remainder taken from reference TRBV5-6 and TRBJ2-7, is DAGVTQSPTHLIKTRGQQVTLRCSPKSGHDTVSWYQQALGQGPQFIFQYYEEEERQRGNFPDRFSGHQFPNYSSELNVNALLLGDSALYLCASSGSGTSSTYEQYFGPGTRLTVT.

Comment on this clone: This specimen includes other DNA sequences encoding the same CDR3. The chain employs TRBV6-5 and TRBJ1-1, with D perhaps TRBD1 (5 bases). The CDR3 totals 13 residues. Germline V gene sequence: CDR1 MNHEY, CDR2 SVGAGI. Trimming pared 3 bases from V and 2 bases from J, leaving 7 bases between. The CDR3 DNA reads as TGTGCCAGCAGTTATCAGGGAAACACTGAAGCTTTCTTT. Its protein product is CASSYQGNTEAFF.

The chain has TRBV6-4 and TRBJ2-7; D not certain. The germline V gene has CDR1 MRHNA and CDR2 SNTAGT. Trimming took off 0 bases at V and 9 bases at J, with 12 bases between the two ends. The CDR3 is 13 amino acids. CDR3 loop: CASSDSEGARQYF. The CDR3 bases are TGTGCCAGCAGTGACTCGGAAGGTGCGAGGCAGTACTTC.

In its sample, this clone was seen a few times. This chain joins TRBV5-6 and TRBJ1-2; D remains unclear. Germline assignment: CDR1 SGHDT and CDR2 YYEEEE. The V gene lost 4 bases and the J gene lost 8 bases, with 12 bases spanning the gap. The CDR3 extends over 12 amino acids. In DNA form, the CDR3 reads TGTGCCAGCAGCCCCCGTGTGGACGGCTACACCTTC. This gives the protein CASSPRVDGYTF.

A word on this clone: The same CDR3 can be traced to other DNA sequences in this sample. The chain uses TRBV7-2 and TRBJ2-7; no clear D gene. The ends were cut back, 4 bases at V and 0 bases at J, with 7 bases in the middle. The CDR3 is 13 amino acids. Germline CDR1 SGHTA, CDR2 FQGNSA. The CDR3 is CASSSRNSYEQYF. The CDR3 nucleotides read TGTGCCAGCAGCTCCCGAAACTCCTACGAGCAGTACTTC. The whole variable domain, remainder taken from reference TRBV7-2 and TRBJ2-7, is GAGVSQSPSNKVTEKGKDVELRCDPISGHTALYWYRQSLGQGLEFLIYFQGNSAPDKSGLPSDRFSAERTGGSVSTLTIQRTQQEDSAVYLCASSSRNSYEQYFGPGTRLTVT.

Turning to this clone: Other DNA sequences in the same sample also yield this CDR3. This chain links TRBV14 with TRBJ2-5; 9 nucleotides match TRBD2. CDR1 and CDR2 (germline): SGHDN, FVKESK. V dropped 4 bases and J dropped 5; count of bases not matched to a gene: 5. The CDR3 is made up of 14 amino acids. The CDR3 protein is CASSPGTSRETQYF. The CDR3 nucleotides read TGTGCCAGCAGCCCCGGGACTAGCCGGGAGACCCAGTACTTC.

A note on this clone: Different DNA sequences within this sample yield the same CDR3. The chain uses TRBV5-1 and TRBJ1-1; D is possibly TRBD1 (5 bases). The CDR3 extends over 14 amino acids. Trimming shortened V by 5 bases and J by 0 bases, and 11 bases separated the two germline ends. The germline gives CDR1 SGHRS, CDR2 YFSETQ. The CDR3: CASSLRGMNTEAFF. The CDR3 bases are TGCGCCAGCAGTCTGAGGGGAATGAACACTGAAGCTTTCTTT.

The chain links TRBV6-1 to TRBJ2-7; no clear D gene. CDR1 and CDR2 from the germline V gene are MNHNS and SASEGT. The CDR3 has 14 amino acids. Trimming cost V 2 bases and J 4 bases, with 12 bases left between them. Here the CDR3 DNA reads TGTGCCAGCAGTGAACGGAAGCACCCTTACGAGCAGTACTTC. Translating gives CASSERKHPYEQYF.

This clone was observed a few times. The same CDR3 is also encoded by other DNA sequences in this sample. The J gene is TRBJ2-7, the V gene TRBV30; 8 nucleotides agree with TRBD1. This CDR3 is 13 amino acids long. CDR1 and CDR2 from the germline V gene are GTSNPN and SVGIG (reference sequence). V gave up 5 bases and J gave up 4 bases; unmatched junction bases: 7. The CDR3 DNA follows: TGTGCCTGGTCAACAGGGGGGTCGTACGAGCAGTACTTC. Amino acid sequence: CAWSTGGSYEQYF.

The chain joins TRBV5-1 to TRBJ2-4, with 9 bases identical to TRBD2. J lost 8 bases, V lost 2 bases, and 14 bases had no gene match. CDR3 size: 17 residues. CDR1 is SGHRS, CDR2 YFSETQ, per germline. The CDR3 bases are TGCGCCAGCAGCTTCCCCAACGGTAGCGGGAGTGGTTACATTCAGTACTTC. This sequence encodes CASSFPNGSGSGYIQYF.

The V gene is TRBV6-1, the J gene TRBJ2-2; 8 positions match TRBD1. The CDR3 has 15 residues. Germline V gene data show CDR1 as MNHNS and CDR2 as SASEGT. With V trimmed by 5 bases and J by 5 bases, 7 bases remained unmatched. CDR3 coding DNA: TGTGCCAGCAGTTCGACAGGGGAATTGACCGGGGAGCTGTTTTTT. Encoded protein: CASSSTGELTGELFF.

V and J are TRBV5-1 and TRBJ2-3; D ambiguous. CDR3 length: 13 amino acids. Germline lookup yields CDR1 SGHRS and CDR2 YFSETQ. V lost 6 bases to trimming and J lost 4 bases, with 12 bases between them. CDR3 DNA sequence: TGCGCCAGCATGAGTGGGCCTCCAGATACGCAGTATTTT. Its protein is CASMSGPPDTQYF.

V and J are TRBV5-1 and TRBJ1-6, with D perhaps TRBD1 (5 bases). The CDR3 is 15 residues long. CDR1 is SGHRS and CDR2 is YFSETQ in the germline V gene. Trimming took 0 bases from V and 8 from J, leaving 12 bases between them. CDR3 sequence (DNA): TGCGCCAGCAGCTTGGAATCAGGGAGGCATTCACCCCTCCACTTT. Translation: CASSLESGRHSPLHF.

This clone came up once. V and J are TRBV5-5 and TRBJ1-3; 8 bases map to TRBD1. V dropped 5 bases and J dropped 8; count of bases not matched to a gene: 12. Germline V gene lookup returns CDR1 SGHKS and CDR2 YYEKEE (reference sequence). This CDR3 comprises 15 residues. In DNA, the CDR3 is TGTGCCAGCAGTTTAGCTGGACAGGGCGGACACACCATATATTTT. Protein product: CASSLAGQGGHTIYF. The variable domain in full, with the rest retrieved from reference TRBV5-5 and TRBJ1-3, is DAGVTQSPTHLIKTRGQQVTLRCSPISGHKSVSWYQQVLGQGPQFIFQYYEKEERGRGNFPDRFSARQFPNYSSELNVNALLLGDSALYLCASSLAGQGGHTIYFGEGSWLTVV.

CDR3 amino acids: CASSLGTVSPQQFF. The DNA for the CDR3 is TGTGCCAGCAGCTTAGGGACCGTCTCACCCCAGCAGTTCTTC. The chain couples TRBV11-2 to TRBJ2-1; D unresolved. Germline CDR1 and CDR2: SGHAT and FQNNGV. The CDR3 extends over 14 amino acids. The V gene lost 1 base and the J gene lost 11 bases, with 15 bases spanning the gap.

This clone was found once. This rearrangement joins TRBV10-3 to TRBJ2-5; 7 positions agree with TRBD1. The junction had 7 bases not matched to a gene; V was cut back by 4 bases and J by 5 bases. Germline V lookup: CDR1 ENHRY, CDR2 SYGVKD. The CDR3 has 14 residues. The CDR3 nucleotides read TGTGCCATCAGTGCAACGAGGGGGCCGGAGACCCAGTACTTC. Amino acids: CAISATRGPETQYF.

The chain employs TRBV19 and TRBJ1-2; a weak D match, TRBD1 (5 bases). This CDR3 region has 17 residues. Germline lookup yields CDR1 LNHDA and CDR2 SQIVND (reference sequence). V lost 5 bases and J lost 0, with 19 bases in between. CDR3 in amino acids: CASSFPTRTITNYGYTF. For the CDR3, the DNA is TGTGCCAGTAGTTTCCCGACACGGACAATAACTAACTATGGCTACACCTTC.

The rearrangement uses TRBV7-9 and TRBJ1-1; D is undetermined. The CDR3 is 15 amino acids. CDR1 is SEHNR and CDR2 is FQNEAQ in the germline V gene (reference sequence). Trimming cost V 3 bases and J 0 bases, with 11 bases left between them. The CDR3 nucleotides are TGTGCCAGCAGCTTCTTACAGAGCATGAACACTGAAGCTTTCTTT. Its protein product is CASSFLQSMNTEAFF.

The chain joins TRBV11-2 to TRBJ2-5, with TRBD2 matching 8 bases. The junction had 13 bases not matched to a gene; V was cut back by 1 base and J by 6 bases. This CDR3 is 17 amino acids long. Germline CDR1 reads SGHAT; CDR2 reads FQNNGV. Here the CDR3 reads CASSLGVAGPLSKTQYF. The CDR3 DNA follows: TGTGCCAGCAGCTTAGGAGTAGCGGGGCCTTTATCGAAGACCCAGTACTTC. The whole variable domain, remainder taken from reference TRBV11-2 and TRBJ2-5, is EAGVAQSPRYKIIEKRQSVAFWCNPISGHATLYWYQQILGQGPKLLIQFQNNGVVDDSQLPKDRFSAERLKGVDSTLKIQPAKLEDSAVYLCASSLGVAGPLSKTQYFGPGTRLLVL.

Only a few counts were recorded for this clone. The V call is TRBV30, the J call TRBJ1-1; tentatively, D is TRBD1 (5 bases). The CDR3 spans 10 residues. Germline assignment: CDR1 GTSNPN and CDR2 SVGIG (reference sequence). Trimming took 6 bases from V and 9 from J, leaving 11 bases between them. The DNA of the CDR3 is TGTGCCTGCCTCGAGGGGAAAGCTTTCTTT. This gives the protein CACLEGKAFF.

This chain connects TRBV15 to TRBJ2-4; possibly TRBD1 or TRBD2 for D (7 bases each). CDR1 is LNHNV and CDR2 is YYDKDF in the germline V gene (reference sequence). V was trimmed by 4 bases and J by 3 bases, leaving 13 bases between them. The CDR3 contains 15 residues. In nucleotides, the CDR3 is TGTGCCACCAGCACGTCAGGGGGGGGCAAAAACATTCAGTACTTC. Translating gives CATSTSGGGKNIQYF.

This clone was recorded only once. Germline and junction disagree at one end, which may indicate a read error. CDR3 nucleotides: TGTGCCAGCACTGAAATGAGACGGAGCGGGATTGTATCCGAGCAGTACTTC. It yields the protein CASTEMRRSGIVSEQYF. This chain uses TRBV6-1 with TRBJ2-7; 7 bases map to TRBD2. Germline V gene lookup returns CDR1 MNHNS and CDR2 SASEGT. This CDR3 comprises 17 residues.

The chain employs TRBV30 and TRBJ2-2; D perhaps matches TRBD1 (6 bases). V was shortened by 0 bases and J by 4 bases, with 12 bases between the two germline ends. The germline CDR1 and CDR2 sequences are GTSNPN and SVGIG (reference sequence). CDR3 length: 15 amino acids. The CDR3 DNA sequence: TGTGCCTGGAGTGTACGCAGGGGAAGCACCGGGGAGCTGTTTTTT. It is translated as CAWSVRRGSTGELFF.

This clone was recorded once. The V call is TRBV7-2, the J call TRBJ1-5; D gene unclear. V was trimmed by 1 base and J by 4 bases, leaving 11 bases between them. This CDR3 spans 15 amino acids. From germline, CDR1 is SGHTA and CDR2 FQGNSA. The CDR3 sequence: CASSLEVLRNQPQHF. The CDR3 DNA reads TGTGCCAGCAGCTTAGAGGTTCTGAGGAATCAGCCCCAGCATTTT.

CDR3 sequence: CASSFALRGSNEKLFF. The CDR3 nucleotides read TGTGCCAGCAGCTTCGCCCTCCGAGGATCGAATGAAAAACTGTTTTTT. The rearrangement joins TRBV7-9 to TRBJ1-4, with D unresolved. The ends were cut back, 3 bases at V and 5 bases at J, with 16 bases in the middle. CDR3 length: 16 amino acids. CDR1 is SEHNR and CDR2 is FQNEAQ in the germline V gene (reference sequence).

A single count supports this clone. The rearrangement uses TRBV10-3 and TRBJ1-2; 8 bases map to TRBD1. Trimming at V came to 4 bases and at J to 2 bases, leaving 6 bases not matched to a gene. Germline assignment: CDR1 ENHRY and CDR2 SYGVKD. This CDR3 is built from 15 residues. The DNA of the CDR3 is TGTGCCATCAGTGGGCAGGGGGCGGCAAACTATGGCTACACCTTC. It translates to CAISGQGAANYGYTF.